Listed here are 18 T cell receptor beta chains from one sample, sequenced in a study of CXCR3-negative and CXCR3-positive naive CD8 T cells. Their cognate antigens are unknown. The study made its TRB cDNA libraries by 5' RACE, adding UMI labels. TCRdb reprocessed the 5' RACE reads and keeps a single row for each CDR3 protein, giving no DNA. This sample's table has around 88,000 distinct CDR3 sequences. Study-wide results and limits: TRB CDR3s were more hydrophobic in CXCR3-positive than in CXCR3-negative naive cells.

Sequenced: naive CXCR3+ CD8+ T cells from blood. Subset meaning: CD45RO-CCR7+CD27+CD95- naive CD8+ T cells expressing CXCR3 (TNR3+). Source of these receptors: a human donor in good health. Some clones in this sample may be carry-over from other donors' samples.

V usage is TRBV10-3 and J usage is TRBJ2-7; TCRdb outputs TRBD1, but without DNA this stays unchecked. Germline V gives CDR1 ENHRY, CDR2 SYGVKD. The CDR3 extends over 14 amino acids. CDR3 loop: CAIRTGTDSYEQYF.

The chain has TRBV30 and TRBJ2-7; the D call from TCRdb, TRBD1, cannot be confirmed without DNA. CDR3 length equals 14 residues. Germline CDR1 GTSNPN, CDR2 SVGIG (reference sequence). The CDR3 is CAWSEENRAYEQYF.

V usage is TRBV5-1 and J usage is TRBJ1-3; TCRdb gives TRBD1 as the D gene, but with no DNA this cannot be confirmed. The germline V gene has CDR1 SGHRS and CDR2 YFSETQ. The CDR3 spans 14 residues. This chain's CDR3 is CASSSGDRADTIYF.

This rearrangement joins TRBV12-3 or TRBV12-4 to TRBJ2-3. CDR3 length: 15 residues. CDR3 residues: CASSLADPSTDTQYF.

V is TRBV6-2 or TRBV6-3 and J is TRBJ2-7; TCRdb names TRBD2, which stays unverified in the absence of DNA. The germline CDR1 and CDR2 sequences are MNHEY and SVGEGT. This CDR3 is 14 amino acids long. This CDR3 is CASSYWAQGNEQYF.

The chain links TRBV7-9 to TRBJ2-7; TCRdb gives TRBD1 as the D gene, but with no DNA this cannot be confirmed. This CDR3 has 13 residues. The germline V gene encodes CDR1 SEHNR and CDR2 FQNEAQ (reference sequence). CDR3 sequence reads: CASSPGADYEQYF.

J is TRBJ1-2 and V is TRBV28. This CDR3 region has 11 residues. Germline lookup yields CDR1 MDHEN and CDR2 SYDVKM. The CDR3 protein is CASTRAHGYTF.

The rearrangement joins TRBV21-1 to TRBJ2-7; the D gene TCRdb calls, TRBD1, cannot be checked with no DNA. TRBV21-1 is reported as a pseudogene. The CDR3 is 15 residues long. The CDR3 loop is CASSNGGTGEGEQYF.

The chain couples TRBV29-1 to TRBJ2-2; TCRdb's D call, TRBD2, is unchecked because there is no DNA. Germline loops: CDR1 SQVTM, CDR2 ANQGSEA. This CDR3 has 15 residues. CDR3 sequence reads: CSVRGGGGDTGELFF.

V usage is TRBV12-3 or TRBV12-4 and J usage is TRBJ2-7. The CDR3 is 12 amino acids. CDR3 in amino acids: CASSLRGYEQYF.

The chain recombines TRBV9 with TRBJ2-1; absent DNA, TCRdb's TRBD2 call cannot be checked. CDR1 is SGDLS and CDR2 is YYNGEE in the germline V gene. The CDR3 totals 15 residues. This chain's CDR3 is CASSVKRGGLNEQFF.

The chain couples TRBV29-1 to TRBJ1-2; TCRdb calls TRBD1, which cannot be checked without DNA. The CDR3 extends over 12 amino acids. The germline V gene has CDR1 SQVTM and CDR2 ANQGSEA. The CDR3 is CSVGQGYYGYIF.

This chain uses TRBV7-2 with TRBJ2-3; TCRdb gives TRBD1 as the D gene, but with no DNA this cannot be confirmed. Germline V CDR1 and CDR2: SGHTA, FQGNSA. The CDR3 runs 14 residues. CDR3 in amino acids: CASSLSPLTDTQYF.

This chain joins TRBV6-4 and TRBJ2-1; TCRdb gives TRBD2 as the D gene, but with no DNA this cannot be confirmed. Per the germline V gene, CDR1 is MRHNA and CDR2 is SNTAGT. The CDR3 runs to 18 residues. CDR3 loop: CASSDSFPDAGGHNEQFF.

The V call is TRBV3-1, the J call TRBJ2-1; the D call of TRBD2 rests on TCRdb alone, since no DNA is present to check it. Looked up from germline, CDR1 is LGHDT and CDR2 is YNNKEL (reference sequence). The CDR3 consists of 12 residues. CDR3 protein: CASSQDSGETFF.

The chain has TRBV11-3 and TRBJ2-3; the TCRdb call, TRBD2, lacks DNA for checking. Germline V CDR1 and CDR2: SGHNT, YENEEA. There are 18 residues in the CDR3. CDR3 residues: CASGRQRGAVTSTDTQYF.

This chain connects TRBV27 to TRBJ2-7; the D call from TCRdb, TRBD1, cannot be confirmed without DNA. The CDR3 loop spans 14 amino acids. Germline values: CDR1 MNHEY, CDR2 SMNVEV (reference sequence). The CDR3 reads CASSASGVYYEQYF.

The rearrangement uses TRBV7-8 and TRBJ2-7. CDR3 length: 15 amino acids. Germline-derived CDR1 and CDR2 are SGHVS and FQNEAQ. The CDR3 sequence is CASSLMQASSYEQYF.